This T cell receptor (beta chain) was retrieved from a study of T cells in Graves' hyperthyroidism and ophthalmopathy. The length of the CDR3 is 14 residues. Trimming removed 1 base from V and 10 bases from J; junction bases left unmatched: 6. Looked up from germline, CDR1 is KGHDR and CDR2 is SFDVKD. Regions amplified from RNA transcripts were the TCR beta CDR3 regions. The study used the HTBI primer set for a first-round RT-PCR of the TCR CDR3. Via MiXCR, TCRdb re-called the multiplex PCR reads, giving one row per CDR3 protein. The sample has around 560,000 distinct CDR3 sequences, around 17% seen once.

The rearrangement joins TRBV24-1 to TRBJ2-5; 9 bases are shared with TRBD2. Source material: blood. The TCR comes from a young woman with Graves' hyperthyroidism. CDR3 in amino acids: CATSDFRSGGFQYF. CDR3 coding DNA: TGTGCCACCAGTGATTTTCGTAGCGGGGGTTTCCAGTACTTC.